This paragraph covers one T cell receptor (beta chain) sequence. As yet, its antigen is unknown. Per individual sample, around 9.1 x 10^4 TCR templates were assayed. Assay: immunoSEQ multiplex PCR; the TCRdb copy retains only in-frame clones and omits some. The sample contains over 100,000 clones, roughly 94% of which appear only once. The data are from a study of siplizumab effects on memory and regulatory T cells. Findings of the study overall: Contribution to the alloresponse seemed major for naive T cells, which also seemed more diverse than memory cells.

The CDR3 extends over 15 amino acids. Germline V gives CDR1 SGHRS, CDR2 YFSETQ. Trimming removed 4 bases from V and 10 bases from J; junction bases left unmatched: 7. The receptor's source is a human donor in good health. Sequencing input: Tregs sorted from blood. This sequence joins TRBV5-1 and TRBJ2-1; 14 bases fit TRBD2. For the CDR3, the DNA is TGCGCCAGCAGCCCGGGACTAGCGGGGGTGAGAGAGCAGTTCTTC. Its translation: CASSPGLAGVREQFF.